The subject of this entry is one T cell receptor (beta chain). The antigen is undetermined. This sample stems from a study of T cell responses to AZD1222 COVID-19 vaccine. TCRdb keeps only in-frame clones here, not all; method: immunoSEQ multiplex PCR. The data contain about 85,000 clones, approximately 86% of them singletons. Trimming removed 1 base from V and 0 bases from J, with 6 bases in between. The CDR3 consists of 15 residues. The germline gives CDR1 SGHAT, CDR2 FQNNGV. Study observations and caveats: White British ancestry dominated among donors, who included more females, and clonal diversity was possibly underestimated.

The specimen comprised peripheral blood, sampled on day 0 of AZD1222 vaccination. V and J are TRBV11-2 and TRBJ1-4; D ambiguous. The sequence was obtained from an adult in good health. This CDR3 is CASSLVGTTNEKLFF. Here the CDR3 DNA reads TGTGCCAGCAGCTTAGTCGGCACAACTAATGAAAAACTGTTTTTT.